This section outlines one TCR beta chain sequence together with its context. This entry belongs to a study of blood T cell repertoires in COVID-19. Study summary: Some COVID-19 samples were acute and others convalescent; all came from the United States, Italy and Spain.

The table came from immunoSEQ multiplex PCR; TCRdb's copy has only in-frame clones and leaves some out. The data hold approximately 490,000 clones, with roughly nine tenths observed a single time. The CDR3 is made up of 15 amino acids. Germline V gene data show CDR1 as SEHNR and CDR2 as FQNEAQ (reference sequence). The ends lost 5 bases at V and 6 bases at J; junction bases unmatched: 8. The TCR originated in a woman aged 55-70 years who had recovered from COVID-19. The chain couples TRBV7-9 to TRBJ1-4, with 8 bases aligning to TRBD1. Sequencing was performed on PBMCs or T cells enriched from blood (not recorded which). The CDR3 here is CASSPGTGLDEKLFF. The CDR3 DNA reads TGTGCCAGCAGCCCCGGGACAGGTCTAGATGAAAAACTGTTTTTT.